Listed below are T cell receptor beta chains from one sample, sequenced in a study of OX40 agonist ivuxolimab in advanced cancers. Sequencing was performed with immunoSEQ multiplex PCR; in TCRdb, only in-frame clones are kept and a portion is missing. The data contain under 110,000 clones, about nine tenths of them singletons. The source was CD4+ or CD8+ T cells sorted from blood, collected in a trial of the OX40 agonist ivuxolimab. These receptors all come from an adult with an advanced solid tumor such as melanoma, head and neck, liver or kidney cancer. Both conserved end residues are part of each CDR3. Fields, in order: D gene, clone size, J gene, V gene, CDR3 DNA, CDR3 protein. D genes are given only for firm matches. Some rows have no size entry. The others give once, few or many, or a class for an expanded clone.

TRBD2	-	TRBJ2-1	TRBV6-1	TGTGCCAGCAGTGGGCAGACTAGCGGGACCTCCTACAATGAGCAGTTCTTC	CASSGQTSGTSYNEQFF
-	-	TRBJ1-5	TRBV6-6	TGTGCCAGCACCAGGACAGCAGGCAATAGCAATCAGCCCCAGCATTTT	CASTRTAGNSNQPQHF
TRBD1	-	TRBJ2-1	TRBV19	TGTGCCAGTAGTTTAGGGACAGGGGGCTACGATGAGCAGTTCTTC	CASSLGTGGYDEQFF
TRBD1	-	TRBJ2-7	TRBV7-9	TGTGCCAGCAGCATAGGACAGGGGTCCGACGAGCAGTACTTC	CASSIGQGSDEQYF
-	-	TRBJ2-5	TRBV30	TGTGCCTGGAGCTCCCTCGAGACCCAGTACTTC	CAWSSLETQYF
-	-	TRBJ1-4	TRBV7-8	TGTGCCAGCAGCTTAGGAGGGGTTAGGAGTGAAAAACTGTTTTTT	CASSLGGVRSEKLFF
TRBD2	-	TRBJ2-3	TRBV29-1	TGCAGCGTTGCACCACCTAGCGGGGGGGGTCTCGGCACAGATACGCAGTATTTT	CSVAPPSGGGLGTDTQYF
-	-	TRBJ2-5	TRBV30	TGTGCCTGGGGAAGTCGGGGGGCGGAGACCCAGTACTTC	CAWGSRGAETQYF
-	-	TRBJ2-3	TRBV30	TGTGCCTGGAGTGACGGGGGCACAGATACGCAGTATTTT	CAWSDGGTDTQYF
-	-	TRBJ1-4	TRBV5-1	TGCGCCAGCAGCTTGGCAGAAAACCCAGGAAAACTGTTTTTT	CASSLAENPGKLFF
-	-	TRBJ2-3	TRBV7-2	TGTGCCAGCAGAGCCCCAGGTCCAGATACGCAGTATTTT	CASRAPGPDTQYF
-	once	TRBJ1-6	TRBV9	TGTGCCAGCAGCGGACAGGACTCCTATAATTCACCCCTCCACTTT	CASSGQDSYNSPLHF
-	-	TRBJ1-5	TRBV7-9	TGTGCCAGCAGCAAGGGAGGTTCAGCTGCCGGTCAGCCCCAGCATTTT	CASSKGGSAAGQPQHF
-	-	TRBJ1-1	TRBV5-6	TGTGCCAGCAGCGTTATAGGTGGGGGGCAGACTGAAGCTTTCTTT	CASSVIGGGQTEAFF
-	-	TRBJ2-1	TRBV5-5	TGTGCCACCAACCGCGGCAGTGAGCAGTTCTTC	CATNRGSEQFF
-	-	TRBJ2-7	TRBV15	TGTGCCACCAGCAGGGGGACGGTTCAGAGCTCCTACGAGCAGTACTTC	CATSRGTVQSSYEQYF
TRBD2	-	TRBJ2-1	TRBV29-1	TGCAGCGTCCGACTAGCTCTCAATGAGCAGTTCTTC	CSVRLALNEQFF
-	once	TRBJ2-7	TRBV7-2	TGTGCCAGCAGCTTGCCCCCGGGGACACCAATGAACTTC	CASSLPPGTPMNF
-	-	TRBJ2-2	TRBV5-4	TGTGCCAGCAGCCCGGAGACGAAGGAGGAGCTGTTTTTT	CASSPETKEELFF
-	few	TRBJ1-4	TRBV19	TGTGCCAGTACCCGACAGTTTGCAACTAATGAAAAACTGTTTTTT	CASTRQFATNEKLFF
-	-	TRBJ1-3	TRBV6-5	TGTGCCAGCAGTTACGCGGACGGAAACACCATATATTTT	CASSYADGNTIYF
-	few	TRBJ1-5	TRBV5-1	TGCGCCAGCAGCGCAACAGACCACGGGCCCCAGCATTTT	CASSATDHGPQHF
-	-	TRBJ1-5	TRBV7-2	TGTGCCAGCAGCCCCTCCCAATACCTTTATAGCAATCAGCCCCAGCATTTT	CASSPSQYLYSNQPQHF
TRBD1	-	TRBJ1-6	TRBV6-5	TGTGCCAGCAGTTACTCACAGGGGATCCCACCCCTCCACTTT	CASSYSQGIPPLHF
-	-	TRBJ2-1	TRBV7-9	TGTGCCAGCGCGGGGAACAATGAGCAGTTCTTC	CASAGNNEQFF
TRBD1	once	TRBJ1-3	TRBV6-1	TGTGCCACCCTGACAGGGGTAAGCACTGGAAACACCATATATTTT	CATLTGVSTGNTIYF
TRBD2	-	TRBJ2-3	TRBV9	TGTGCCAGCAGCGTAGGAGCGGGGGGGAACACAGATACGCAGTATTTT	CASSVGAGGNTDTQYF
TRBD1	-	TRBJ1-2	TRBV28	TGTGCCAGCAGTTTGGGACAGGGCTATGGCTACACCTTC	CASSLGQGYGYTF
-	-	TRBJ1-6	TRBV7-8	TGTGCCAGCAGCTTAGAGCCAGGGATGCGATCACCCCTCCACTTT	CASSLEPGMRSPLHF
-	-	TRBJ2-2	TRBV30	TGTGCCTGGAGTGTACCCGGGTTCACCGGGGAGCTGTTTTTT	CAWSVPGFTGELFF
-	-	TRBJ1-2	TRBV28	TGTGCCAGCAGACAAAATTGGGGGGACCGGGGCTACACCTTC	CASRQNWGDRGYTF
TRBD1	-	TRBJ2-3	TRBV10-3	TGTGCCATCAGTGAAGCTTCCGGGACAGGGAGCACAGATACGCAGTATTTT	CAISEASGTGSTDTQYF
-	-	TRBJ1-3	TRBV25-1	TGTGCCAGCAGTCCCCATGCGGGGGGCGCGGGAAACACCATATATTTT	CASSPHAGGAGNTIYF
-	once	TRBJ1-2	TRBV9	TGTGCCAGCAGCCCCGGACCCAATACCAACTATGGCTACACCTTC	CASSPGPNTNYGYTF
-	-	TRBJ1-5	TRBV18	TGTGCCAGCTCCCACGAGGGGCGCGGGTACAATCAGCCCCAGCATTTT	CASSHEGRGYNQPQHF
-	-	TRBJ2-2	TRBV7-2	TGTGCCAGCAGCTCTAATATCTTTACAACGAACACCGGGGAGCTGTTTTTT	CASSSNIFTTNTGELFF
TRBD1	-	TRBJ1-2	TRBV11-3	TGTGCCAGCAGCTTAGATTTTTTTGGGACAGGATATGGCTACACCTTC	CASSLDFFGTGYGYTF
TRBD2	once	TRBJ2-5	TRBV15	TGTGCCACCAGCCCACGGACTAGCGAGAAGGCCCAGTACTTC	CATSPRTSEKAQYF
TRBD1	-	TRBJ1-1	TRBV4-1	TGCGCCAGCAGCCGAGGACAGGGGGCCCCTAACACTGAAGCTTTCTTT	CASSRGQGAPNTEAFF
-	-	TRBJ1-6	TRBV30	TGTGCCTGGAGTAGACAAGAAAATTCACCCCTCCACTTT	CAWSRQENSPLHF
-	-	TRBJ2-1	TRBV11-2	TGTGCCAGCAGCTCCAGAGAATACAATGAGCAGTTCTTC	CASSSREYNEQFF
TRBD1	once	TRBJ1-6	TRBV9	TGTGCCAGCAGCGTAGAGGACAGGGGTTTTTCACCCCTCCACTTT	CASSVEDRGFSPLHF
-	-	TRBJ1-1	TRBV18	TGTGCCAGCTCAGCCGGGACACTGAACACTGAAGCTTTCTTT	CASSAGTLNTEAFF
-	-	TRBJ2-3	TRBV28	TGTGCCAGCAGTCGGGAAGAAGGAGATACGCAGTATTTT	CASSREEGDTQYF
TRBD2	-	TRBJ2-5	TRBV7-2	TGTGCCAGCAGCTTAAGGCTAGCGGGGGGTGAGACCCAGTACTTC	CASSLRLAGGETQYF
-	-	TRBJ2-7	TRBV5-1	TGCGCCAGCAGCCCGGACAACTCCTACGAGCAGTACTTC	CASSPDNSYEQYF
-	-	TRBJ2-3	TRBV11-3	TGTGCCAGCAGCTTAGATAAGGGGCCTAATACGCAGTATTTT	CASSLDKGPNTQYF
TRBD1	-	TRBJ1-2	TRBV5-5	TGTGCCAGCAGCTTGATCCGGGACAGGAGTCATGTGGGCAACTATGGCTACACCTTC	CASSLIRDRSHVGNYGYTF
-	-	TRBJ2-6	TRBV19	TGTGCCAGTAGTATAGGCAGGGCCCGCTCTGGGGCCAACGTCCTGACTTTC	CASSIGRARSGANVLTF
TRBD1	-	TRBJ1-1	TRBV18	TGTGCCAGCTCCTTGGGACAGGGCACTGAAGCTTTCTTT	CASSLGQGTEAFF
TRBD1	-	TRBJ2-7	TRBV7-9	TGTGCCAGCAGCTCCGGGACAGGGCTACACGAGCAGTACTTC	CASSSGTGLHEQYF
TRBD1	-	TRBJ1-2	TRBV18	TGTGCCAGCTCACACGCCGGGACAGGGGCGAACTATGGCTACACCTTC	CASSHAGTGANYGYTF
-	-	TRBJ1-1	TRBV7-9	TGTGCCAGCAGCTTAGAGGGGAACACTGAAGCTTTCTTT	CASSLEGNTEAFF
TRBD2	-	TRBJ2-3	TRBV9	TGTGCCAGCAGCGTTCTAGCGGGGGACCCTCCGGATACGCAGTATTTT	CASSVLAGDPPDTQYF
-	-	TRBJ1-2	TRBV28	TGTGCCAGCAGCCGAAACTATGGCTACACCTTC	CASSRNYGYTF
TRBD1	-	TRBJ2-3	TRBV6-1	TGTGCCAGCAGTGAAGATCAGGGGGCAGGGACAGATACGCAGTATTTT	CASSEDQGAGTDTQYF
-	-	TRBJ1-5	TRBV9	TGTGCCAGCAGCCCCGGACAGAGCAATCAGCCCCAGCATTTT	CASSPGQSNQPQHF